This paragraph covers one T cell receptor beta chain sequence. The sample comes from a study of blood T cell repertoires in COVID-19. The germline V gene encodes CDR1 GTSNPN and CDR2 SVGIG (reference sequence). Trimming took 2 bases from V and 6 from J; bases not matched to a gene: 6. The CDR3 contains 16 residues. The method was immunoSEQ multiplex PCR; TCRdb's version includes in-frame clones alone and lacks a portion of them. The profile covers 15,000 to 20,000 clones, with approximately 89% appearing a single time and less than 6% taken by the ten largest. The chain uses TRBV30 and TRBJ2-1; TRBD2 aligns across 14 bases. This sequence originates from a human donor in a cohort sampled during active COVID-19. The source material was peripheral blood. CDR3 protein: CAWSRGLAGALNEQFF. CDR3 DNA: TGTGCCTGGAGTAGGGGACTAGCGGGAGCGCTCAATGAGCAGTTCTTC.